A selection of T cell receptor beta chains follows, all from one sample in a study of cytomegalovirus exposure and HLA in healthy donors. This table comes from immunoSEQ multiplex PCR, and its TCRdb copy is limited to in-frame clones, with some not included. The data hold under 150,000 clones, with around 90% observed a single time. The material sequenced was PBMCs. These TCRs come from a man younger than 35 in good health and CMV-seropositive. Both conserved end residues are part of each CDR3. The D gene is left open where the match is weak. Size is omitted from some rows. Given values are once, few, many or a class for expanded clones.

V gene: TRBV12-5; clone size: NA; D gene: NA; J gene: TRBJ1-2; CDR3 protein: CASGPAEGVYYGYTF; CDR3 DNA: TGTGCTAGTGGCCCAGCCGAAGGGGTTTACTATGGCTACACCTTC
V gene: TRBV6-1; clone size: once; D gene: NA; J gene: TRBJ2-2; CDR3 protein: CAAGRPPNTGELFF; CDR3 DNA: TGTGCCGCTGGGAGACCCCCGAACACCGGGGAGCTGTTTTTT
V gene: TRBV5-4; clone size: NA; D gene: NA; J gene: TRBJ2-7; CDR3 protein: CASSAMTGDEQYF; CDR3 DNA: TGTGCCAGCAGCGCCATGACAGGAGACGAGCAGTACTTC
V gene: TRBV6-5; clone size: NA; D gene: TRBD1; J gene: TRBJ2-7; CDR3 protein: CASNKGQGAAYEQYF; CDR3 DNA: TGTGCCAGCAACAAGGGACAGGGGGCGGCCTACGAGCAGTACTTC
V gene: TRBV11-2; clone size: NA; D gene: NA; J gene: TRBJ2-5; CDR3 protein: CASSIIRRAGTRETQYF; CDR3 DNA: TGTGCCAGCAGCATTATCCGGCGGGCGGGTACTCGGGAGACCCAGTACTTC
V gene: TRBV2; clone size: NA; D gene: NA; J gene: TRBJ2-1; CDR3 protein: CASSKSPPSGNEQFF; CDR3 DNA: TGTGCCAGCAGTAAATCCCCCCCCTCCGGTAATGAGCAGTTCTTC
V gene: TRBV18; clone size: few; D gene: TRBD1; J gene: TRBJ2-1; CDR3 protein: CASSPGQVNNEQFF; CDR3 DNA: TGTGCCAGCTCACCGGGACAGGTTAACAATGAGCAGTTCTTC
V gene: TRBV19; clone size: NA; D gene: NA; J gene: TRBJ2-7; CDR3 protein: CASSRRGGEQYF; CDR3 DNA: TGTGCCAGTAGCCGGAGAGGGGGCGAGCAGTACTTC
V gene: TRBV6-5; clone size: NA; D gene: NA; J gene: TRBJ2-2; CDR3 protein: CASQGSYVGELFF; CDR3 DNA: TGTGCCAGCCAGGGGTCGTATGTCGGGGAGCTGTTTTTT
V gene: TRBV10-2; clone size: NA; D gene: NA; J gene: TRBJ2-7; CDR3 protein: CASSDLGVGSGHEQYF; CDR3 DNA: TGCGCCAGCAGTGATTTGGGTGTCGGGAGCGGCCACGAGCAGTACTTC
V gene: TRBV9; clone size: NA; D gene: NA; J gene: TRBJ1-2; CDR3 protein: CASSPPGRGTNYGYTF; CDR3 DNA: TGTGCCAGCAGCCCCCCCGGTCGGGGAACTAACTATGGCTACACCTTC
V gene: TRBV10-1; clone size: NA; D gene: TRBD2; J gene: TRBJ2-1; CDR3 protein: CASSAGTSGGSTIF; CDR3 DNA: TGCGCCAGCAGTGCTGGGACTAGCGGGGGGAGCACGATCTTC
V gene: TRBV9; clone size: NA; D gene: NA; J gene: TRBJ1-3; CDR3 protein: CASSVVPGRGSGNTIYF; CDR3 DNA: TGTGCCAGCAGCGTAGTTCCCGGCAGGGGCTCTGGAAACACCATATATTTT
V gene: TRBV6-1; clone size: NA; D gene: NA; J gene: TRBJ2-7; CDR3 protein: CASSDWPVGAYEQYF; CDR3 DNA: TGTGCCAGCAGTGACTGGCCAGTAGGAGCCTACGAGCAGTACTTC
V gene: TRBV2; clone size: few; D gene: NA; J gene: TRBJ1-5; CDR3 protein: CASSEAGGNQPQHF; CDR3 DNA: TGTGCCAGCAGTGAAGCAGGAGGGAATCAGCCCCAGCATTTT
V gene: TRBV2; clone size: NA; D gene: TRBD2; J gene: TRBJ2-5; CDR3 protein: CASTGGGPVQYF; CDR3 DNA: TGTGCCAGCACCGGGGGGGGTCCAGTTCAGTACTTC
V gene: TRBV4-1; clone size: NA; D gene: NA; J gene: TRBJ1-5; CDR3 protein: CASSQEWDKSATQHF; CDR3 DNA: TGCGCCAGCAGCCAAGAATGGGACAAATCAGCGACCCAGCATTTT
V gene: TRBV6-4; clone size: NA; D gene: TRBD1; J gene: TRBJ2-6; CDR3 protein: CASSDSGTGGPKGANVLTF; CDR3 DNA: TGTGCCAGCAGTGACTCCGGGACAGGGGGACCGAAAGGGGCCAACGTCCTGACTTTC
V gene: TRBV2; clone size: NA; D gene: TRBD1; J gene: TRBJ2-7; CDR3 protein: CASSGLPRTGDYEQYF; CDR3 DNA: TGTGCCAGCAGTGGACTCCCCCGGACAGGGGACTACGAGCAGTACTTC
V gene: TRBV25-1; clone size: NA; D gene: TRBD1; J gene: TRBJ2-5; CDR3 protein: CASSHPGGTSETQYF; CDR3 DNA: TGTGCCAGCAGCCATCCAGGGGGCACGTCGGAGACCCAGTACTTC
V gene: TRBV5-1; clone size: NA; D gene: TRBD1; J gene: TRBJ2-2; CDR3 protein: CASSSTGPTGTGELFF; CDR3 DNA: TGCGCCAGCAGCTCGACAGGGCCCACAGGCACCGGGGAGCTGTTTTTT
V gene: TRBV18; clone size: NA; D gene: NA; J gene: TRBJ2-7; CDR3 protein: CASSPYPGVGEQYF; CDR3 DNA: TGTGCCAGCTCACCGTACCCAGGGGTTGGAGAGCAGTACTTC
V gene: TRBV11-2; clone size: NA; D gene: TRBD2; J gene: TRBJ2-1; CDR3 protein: CASSSPTLAGDDNEQFF; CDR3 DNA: TGTGCCAGCAGCTCCCCGACTCTAGCGGGGGATGACAATGAGCAGTTCTTC
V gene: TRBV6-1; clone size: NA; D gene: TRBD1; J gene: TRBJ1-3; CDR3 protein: CASFTDRSGNTIYF; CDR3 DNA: TGTGCCAGTTTCACGGACAGGTCTGGAAACACCATATATTTT
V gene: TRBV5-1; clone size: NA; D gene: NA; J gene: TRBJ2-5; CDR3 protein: CASSLGYNQETQYF; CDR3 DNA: TGCGCCAGCAGCTTGGGGTACAACCAAGAGACCCAGTACTTC
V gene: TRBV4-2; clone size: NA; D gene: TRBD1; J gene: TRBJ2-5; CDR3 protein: CASSQAYTGEQETQYF; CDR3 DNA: TGTGCCAGCAGCCAAGCATACACAGGGGAACAAGAGACCCAGTACTTC
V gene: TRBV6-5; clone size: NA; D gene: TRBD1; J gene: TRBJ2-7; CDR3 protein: CASSYSSRDRGFEQYF; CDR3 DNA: TGTGCCAGCAGTTACTCCTCCAGGGACAGGGGGTTCGAGCAGTACTTC
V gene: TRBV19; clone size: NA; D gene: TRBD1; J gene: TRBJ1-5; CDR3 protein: CASSEYRGPNQPQHF; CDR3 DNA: TGTGCCAGTAGTGAATACAGGGGCCCGAATCAGCCCCAGCATTTT
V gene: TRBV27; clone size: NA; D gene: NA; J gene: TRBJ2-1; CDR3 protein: CASSLVRGSYNEQFF; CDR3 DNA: TGTGCCAGCAGTTTGGTTCGGGGCTCCTACAATGAGCAGTTCTTC
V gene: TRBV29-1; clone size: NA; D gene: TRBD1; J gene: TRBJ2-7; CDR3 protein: CSAGTGYEQYF; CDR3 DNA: TGCAGCGCCGGGACAGGCTACGAGCAGTACTTC
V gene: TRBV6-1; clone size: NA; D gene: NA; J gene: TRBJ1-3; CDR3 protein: CASSENNRGNTIYF; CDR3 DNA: TGTGCCAGCAGTGAAAATAACAGGGGAAACACCATATATTTT
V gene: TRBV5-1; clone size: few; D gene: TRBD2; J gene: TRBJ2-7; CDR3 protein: CASSLGLAKYEQYF; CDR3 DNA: TGCGCCAGCAGCTTGGGACTAGCCAAGTACGAGCAGTACTTC
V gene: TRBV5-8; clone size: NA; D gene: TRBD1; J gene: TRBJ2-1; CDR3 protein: CASSLGQGFEQFF; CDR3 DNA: TGTGCCAGCAGCTTGGGACAGGGGTTTGAGCAGTTCTTC
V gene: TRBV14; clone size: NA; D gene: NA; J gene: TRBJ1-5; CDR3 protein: CASSHNSNQPQHF; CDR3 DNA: TGTGCCAGCAGCCACAATAGCAATCAGCCCCAGCATTTT
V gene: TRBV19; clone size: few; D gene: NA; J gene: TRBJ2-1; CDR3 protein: CASTHPTHDSYNEQFF; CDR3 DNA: TGTGCCAGTACCCATCCCACTCACGACTCCTACAATGAGCAGTTCTTC
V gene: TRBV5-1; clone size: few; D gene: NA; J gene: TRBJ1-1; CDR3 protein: CASSSQGQGTEAFF; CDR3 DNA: TGCGCCAGCAGCTCACAGGGCCAGGGCACTGAAGCTTTCTTT
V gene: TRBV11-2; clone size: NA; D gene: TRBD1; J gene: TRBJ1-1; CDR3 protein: CASSLRSEDRGGTEAFF; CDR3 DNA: TGTGCCAGCAGCTTAAGGAGTGAGGACAGGGGAGGAACTGAAGCTTTCTTT
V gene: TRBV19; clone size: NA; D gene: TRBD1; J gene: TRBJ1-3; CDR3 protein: CASSSRRDSYFSGNTIYF; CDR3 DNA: TGTGCCAGTAGCTCAAGAAGGGACAGCTACTTCTCTGGAAACACCATATATTTT